This T cell receptor beta chain was recovered during a study of CD8+ T cells in alopecia areata (dated by TCRdb to the late 2010s). Concerning the study at large: High-throughput TCRbeta sequencing was used to examine T cell clonal expansion in alopecia areata in both the C3H/HeJ mouse model and human patients. Scalp tissue and sorted CD4+ and CD8+ peripheral blood T cells from patchy and totalis/universalis alopecia areata patients and from healthy controls were covered by human TCRbeta sequencing. Clonality in the scalp was compared among normal scalp (n=4), patchy alopecia areata scalp (n=8), and alopecia totalis/universalis scalp (n=8). RNA was extracted with the PAXgene miRNA kit for fixed scalp, the miRNeasy kit for PBMCs, and the RNeasy kit for mouse skin. immunoSEQ multiplex PCR using 35 Vbeta forward primers and 13 Jbeta reverse primers was used to amplify TCRbeta CDR3 regions. Study-wide conclusions, independent of this receptor: Higher clonality and more expanded CD8+ clones were observed in lesional scalp than in normal scalp, particularly in alopecia totalis/universalis, a finding suggestive of antigenic drive. Resident alphabeta T cells in normal human skin are also sequenced, complicating scalp TCR repertoire analysis, unlike mouse skin dominated by gammadelta T cells. Shared TCR sequences between patients were less evident than in mice, which may be partly attributable to HLA diversity in the patient population.

On this clone: What this receptor recognizes is not known. No per-base quality is available; no much larger clone lies one base away.

Peripheral blood and lesional scalp punch biopsies were obtained from patients with alopecia areata. PBMCs were separated by density centrifugation and stained for CD3, CD4 and CD8, after which CD4+ and CD8+ T cells were sorted on a FACSAria. Alopecia areata patients who were not treated were recruited through a multicenter biomarker study. Blood CD8+ T cells from a handful of biomarker-study patients were further sorted into NKG2D-low and NKG2D-high fractions. Libraries were built with the immunoSEQ multiplex PCR assay. For TCR sequencing, RNA was extracted from every sample and reverse transcribed into cDNA to serve as template. First-strand cDNA was synthesized with SuperScript III using a 2:1 mix of oligo-dT and random hexamers. A synthetic immune receptor repertoire was used to gauge amplification bias, and whatever bias remained was removed computationally. Concerning the study's data processing: Raw reads were preprocessed for error removal, and CDR3 was defined according to IMGT conventions as running from the conserved cysteine to phenylalanine. To get clonality, Shannon entropy was normalized by log2 of the number of productive unique TCRs and the result was subtracted from 1. Whether scalp clones were CD4 or CD8 was inferred by matching scalp TCRbeta sequences against CD4 and CD8 repertoires sorted from blood. This immuneACCESS table, as held by TCRdb, lists in-frame sequences with V and J called but not all clones. Of the missing ones, under half trace to an unresolved V gene in checked studies; the others have no known cause. The D gene and trimming were derived from the DNA, and the V and J assignments and clone size from that table. The table for this sample lists 100,000 to 150,000 clones; less than 50% of them were counted only once. The ten largest clones add up to about 11% of the sample.

V is cut back by 4 bases and J by 3 bases, with 3 bases in the junction unmatched. The germline V gene specifies SQVTM as CDR1 and ANQGSEA as CDR2. The cysteine opens and the phenylalanine closes a CDR3 of 13 amino acids. Only CDR3 DNA is held: 39 bases, read in frame from base 1. The sample taken for sequencing was NKG2D-low CD8+ T cells sorted from blood. The sample's cell subset or site, from its label and the paper: sorted CD8+ NKG2D-low blood T cells. The clonotype originates from a human donor with alopecia areata. The chain uses TRBV29-1 and TRBJ2-7; 10 central bases correspond to TRBD1. The base sequence is TGCAGCGTTGGCGGGACAGGGGTCTACGAGCAGTACTTC. Translation gives CSVGGTGVYEQYF.